A single T cell receptor beta chain is shown here with its context. The antigen is unknown. The CDR3 is made up of 14 amino acids. Trimming removed 5 bases from V and 1 base from J, with 11 bases in between. The germline V gene encodes CDR1 SGHVS and CDR2 FNYEAQ. This entry belongs to a study of identifying expanded T cells in peripheral blood. Study-level points and caveats: Roughly two-week clone count variance significantly increased as total template count grew. Technical replicates showed about 1.2 changed clones; roughly two weeks about 16.4; four weeks 19.

During the collection period, no donor immune events like infections were recorded. The assay was immunoSEQ multiplex PCR, and TCRdb's table has in-frame clones only and misses some. In the table there are roughly 130,000 clones, 70% to 90% of which are singletons. The receptor was derived from a person aged 18 to 69 in good health. The sequenced sample consisted of blood. The chain uses TRBV7-6 and TRBJ1-2, with unresolved D. This CDR3 is CASSPGTNNYGYTF. As DNA, the CDR3 is TGTGCCAGCAGCCCGGGAACCAATAACTATGGCTACACCTTC.